This T cell receptor beta chain was observed in a study of blood T cell repertoires in COVID-19. Generated by immunoSEQ multiplex PCR, the TCRdb table keeps only in-frame clones and is missing some. Of some 350,000 clones listed, more than 70% were seen once; the top ten hold 7% to 8%. This CDR3 contains 14 residues. The V gene's germline CDR1 is LNHDA and CDR2 SQIVND (reference sequence). After removal of 5 bases from V and 7 bases from J, the junction contained 5 bases not matched to a gene. J is TRBJ1-5 and V is TRBV19; TRBD1 matches 10 bases. Specimen: peripheral blood. The clonotype was recovered from a woman between 65 and 79 years old with COVID-19, enrolled during active disease. The CDR3 loop reads CASSRGTGEQPQHF. CDR3 DNA sequence: TGTGCCAGTAGTCGTGGGACAGGGGAACAGCCCCAGCATTTT.